This T cell receptor (beta chain) was obtained from a study of T-cell memory formation after mild COVID-19. The CDR3 is 14 amino acids. The J segment lost 7 bases and the V segment lost 6 bases, leaving 11 bases of the junction unmatched. The V gene's germline CDR1 is MNHEY and CDR2 SVGEGT. TCRdb reprocessed the 5' RACE reads with MiXCR, giving one entry per CDR3 protein. Counted here are approximately 350,000 distinct CDR3 sequences, approximately 14% occurring once; the ten biggest clones make up around a fifth. Sequenced material: PBMCs or a T cell subset sorted from them (not recorded which). The chain links TRBV6-2 or TRBV6-3 to TRBJ2-5; 7 nucleotides align to TRBD2. The clonotype originates from a man aged 18-30 years who had mild COVID-19 (a few samples of this study predate the infection). Cell type and time point are not known. DNA for the CDR3: TGTGCCAGCAGACCCACCTCGACGGGGGGGACCCAGTACTTC. Translating gives CASRPTSTGGTQYF.